This TCR beta chain was identified during a study of shared clonotypes between healthy human individuals. Assay used: immunoSEQ multiplex PCR; TCRdb lists only in-frame clones, some missing. The sample has about 680,000 clones, 92% seen once; the top ten hold about 24%. Positive CCR7 selection of CD45RO-negative cells yielded the naive CD8 cells, and terminally differentiated effector memory CD45RA+ cells were excluded. The germline V gene has CDR1 MRHNA and CDR2 SNTAGT. V shed 2 bases and J 9 bases; nucleotides not matched to a gene: 7. This CDR3 is 15 amino acids long. Sequenced material: naive CD8+ T cells sorted from blood. The source of this sequence is a man aged 25 to 40 in good health. The chain employs TRBV6-4 and TRBJ2-1, with 10 bases fitting TRBD2. CDR3 in amino acids: CASSDVLAGEAEQFF. The DNA for the CDR3 is TGTGCCAGCAGTGACGTCCTAGCGGGAGAGGCTGAGCAGTTCTTC.